This T cell receptor beta chain appears in the sequencing data of a study of identical twins. Germline CDR1 reads MDHEN; CDR2 reads SYDVKM. The V gene lost 8 bases and the J gene lost 2 bases, with 16 bases spanning the gap. The CDR3 sequence is 14 residues long. TCRdb processed the 5' RACE reads anew with MiXCR; each CDR3 protein has one entry. The sample holds 550,000 to 800,000 distinct CDR3 sequences, under 8.5% seen once. The data also belong to a second study, concerning yellow fever vaccine responses in identical twins.

The rearrangement joins TRBV28 to TRBJ2-7; D is uncertain. This TCR was sampled from a woman between 18 and 29 years old in good health. The sample consisted of PBMCs. CDR3 loop: CASLMTPQTYEQYV. CDR3 bases: TGTGCCAGCCTCATGACTCCACAAACCTACGAGCAGTACGTC.